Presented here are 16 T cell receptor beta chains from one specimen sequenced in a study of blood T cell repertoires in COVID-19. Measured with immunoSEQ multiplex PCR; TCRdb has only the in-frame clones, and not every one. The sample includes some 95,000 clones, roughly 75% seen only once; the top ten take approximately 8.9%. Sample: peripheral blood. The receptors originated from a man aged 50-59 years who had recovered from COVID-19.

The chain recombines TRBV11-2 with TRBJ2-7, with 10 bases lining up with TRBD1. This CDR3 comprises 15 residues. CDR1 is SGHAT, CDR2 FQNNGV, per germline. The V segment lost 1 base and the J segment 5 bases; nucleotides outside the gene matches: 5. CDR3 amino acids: CASSLVGTGDHEQYF. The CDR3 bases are TGTGCCAGCAGCTTAGTAGGGACAGGGGACCACGAGCAGTACTTC.

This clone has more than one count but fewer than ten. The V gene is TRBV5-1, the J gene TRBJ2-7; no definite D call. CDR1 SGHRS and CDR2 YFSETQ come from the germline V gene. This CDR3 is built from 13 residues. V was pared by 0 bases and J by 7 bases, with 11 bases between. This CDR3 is CASSLGTAREQYF. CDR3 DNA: TGCGCCAGCAGCTTGGGAACCGCCCGGGAGCAGTACTTC.

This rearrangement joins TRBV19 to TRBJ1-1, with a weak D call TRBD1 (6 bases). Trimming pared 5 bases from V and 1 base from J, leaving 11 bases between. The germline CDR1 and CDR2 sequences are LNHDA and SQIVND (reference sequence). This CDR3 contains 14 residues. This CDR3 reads CASSSGDKNTEAFF. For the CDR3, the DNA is TGTGCCAGTAGTTCTGGGGACAAGAACACTGAAGCTTTCTTT.

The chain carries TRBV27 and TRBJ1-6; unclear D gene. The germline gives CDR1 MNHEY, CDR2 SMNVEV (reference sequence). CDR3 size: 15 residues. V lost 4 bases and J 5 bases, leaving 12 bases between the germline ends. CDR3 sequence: CASSYIARDNSPLHF. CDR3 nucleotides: TGTGCCAGCAGTTACATCGCGAGGGATAATTCACCCCTCCACTTT.

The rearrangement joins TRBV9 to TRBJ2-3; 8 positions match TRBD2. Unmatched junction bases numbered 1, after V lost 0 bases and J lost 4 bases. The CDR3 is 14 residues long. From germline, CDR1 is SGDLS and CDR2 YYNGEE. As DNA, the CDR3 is TGTGCCAGCAGCGTAGGACTAGCGCCAGATACGCAGTATTTT. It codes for CASSVGLAPDTQYF.

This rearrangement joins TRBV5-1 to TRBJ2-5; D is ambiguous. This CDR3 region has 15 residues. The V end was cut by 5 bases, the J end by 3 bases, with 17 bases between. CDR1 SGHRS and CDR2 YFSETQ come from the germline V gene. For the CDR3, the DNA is TGCGCCAGCAGGACTGGGTCAACTGTAGAAGAGACCCAGTACTTC. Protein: CASRTGSTVEETQYF.

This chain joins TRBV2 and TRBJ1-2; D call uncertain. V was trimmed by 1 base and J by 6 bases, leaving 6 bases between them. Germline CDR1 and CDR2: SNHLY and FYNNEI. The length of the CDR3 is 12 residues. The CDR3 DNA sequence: TGTGCCAGCAGTGAAGTTAGCCATGGCTACACCTTC. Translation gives CASSEVSHGYTF.

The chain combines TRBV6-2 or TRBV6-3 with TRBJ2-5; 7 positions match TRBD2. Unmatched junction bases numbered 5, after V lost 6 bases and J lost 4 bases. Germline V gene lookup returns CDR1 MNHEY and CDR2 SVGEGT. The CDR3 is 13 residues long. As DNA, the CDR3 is TGTGCCAGCAGCCGATCTAGCGGAGAGACCCAGTACTTC. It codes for CASSRSSGETQYF.

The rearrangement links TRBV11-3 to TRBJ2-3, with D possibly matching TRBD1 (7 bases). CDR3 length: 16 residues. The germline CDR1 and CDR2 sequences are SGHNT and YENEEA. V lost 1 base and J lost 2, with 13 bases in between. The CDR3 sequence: CASSLGGTDATDTQYF. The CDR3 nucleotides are TGTGCCAGCAGCTTAGGCGGGACAGACGCCACAGATACGCAGTATTTT. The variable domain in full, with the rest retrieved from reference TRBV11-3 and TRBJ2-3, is EAGVVQSPRYKIIEKKQPVAFWCNPISGHNTLYWYLQNLGQGPELLIRYENEEAVDDSQLPKDRFSAERLKGVDSTLKIQPAELGDSAVYLCASSLGGTDATDTQYFGPGTRLTVL.

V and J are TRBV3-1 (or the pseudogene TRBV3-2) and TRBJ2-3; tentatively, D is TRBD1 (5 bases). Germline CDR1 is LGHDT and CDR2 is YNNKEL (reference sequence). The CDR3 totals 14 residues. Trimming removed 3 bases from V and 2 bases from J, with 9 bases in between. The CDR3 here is CASSQGLITDTQYF. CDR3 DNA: TGTGCCAGCAGCCAGGGGCTTATCACAGATACGCAGTATTTT.

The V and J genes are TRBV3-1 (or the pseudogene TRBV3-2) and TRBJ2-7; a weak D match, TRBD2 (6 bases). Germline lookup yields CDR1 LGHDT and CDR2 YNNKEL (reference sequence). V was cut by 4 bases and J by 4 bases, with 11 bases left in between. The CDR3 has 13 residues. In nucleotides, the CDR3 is TGTGCCAGCAGCCGAGGACTAACTTACGAGCAGTACTTC. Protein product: CASSRGLTYEQYF.

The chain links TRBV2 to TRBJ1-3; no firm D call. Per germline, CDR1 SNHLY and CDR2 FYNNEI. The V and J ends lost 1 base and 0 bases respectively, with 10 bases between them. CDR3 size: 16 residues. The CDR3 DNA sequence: TGTGCCAGCAGTGAAGTATCGGGGTACTCTGGAAACACCATATATTTT. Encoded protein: CASSEVSGYSGNTIYF.

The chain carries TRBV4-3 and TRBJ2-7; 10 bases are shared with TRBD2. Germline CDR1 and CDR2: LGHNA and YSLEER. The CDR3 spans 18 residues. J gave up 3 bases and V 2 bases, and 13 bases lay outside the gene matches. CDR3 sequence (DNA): TGCGCCAGCAGCCAATTTGCTAGCGGGAGTAAAAGGAACTACGAGCAGTACTTC. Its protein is CASSQFASGSKRNYEQYF.

Written as DNA, the CDR3 is TGTGCCAGCAGTTTTTCAGGGAATCAGCCCCAGCATTTT. It specifies CASSFSGNQPQHF. The chain links TRBV27 to TRBJ1-5; possible D gene TRBD1, 5 bases. Germline assignment: CDR1 MNHEY and CDR2 SMNVEV (reference sequence). Trimming stripped 3 bases from V and 4 bases from J, with 7 bases between. This CDR3 has 13 residues.

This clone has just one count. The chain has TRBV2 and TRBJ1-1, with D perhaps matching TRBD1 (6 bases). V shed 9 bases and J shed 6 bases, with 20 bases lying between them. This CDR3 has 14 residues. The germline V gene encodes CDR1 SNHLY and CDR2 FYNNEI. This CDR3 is CASWDRGGWAEAFF. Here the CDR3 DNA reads TGTGCCAGTTGGGATCGCGGGGGCTGGGCTGAAGCTTTCTTT.

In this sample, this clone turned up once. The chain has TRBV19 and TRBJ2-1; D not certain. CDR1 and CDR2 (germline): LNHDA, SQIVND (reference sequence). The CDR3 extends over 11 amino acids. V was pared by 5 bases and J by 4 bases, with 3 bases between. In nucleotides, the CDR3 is TGTGCCAGTAGTTCGTACAATGAGCAGTTCTTC. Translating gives CASSSYNEQFF.